These 24 T cell receptor beta chains were sequenced from one sample in a study of cytomegalovirus exposure and HLA in healthy donors. PCR employed 60 Vbeta and 13 Jbeta primers. Profiled with immunoSEQ multiplex PCR; TCRdb holds only in-frame clones, not every one. This table holds about 120,000 clones, less than 85% found once. Sequencing input: PBMCs. The receptors stem from a woman aged 40 to 55 in good health and CMV-seronegative.

The chain couples TRBV6-6 to TRBJ2-7; 7 bases agree with TRBD1. Trimming removed 3 bases from V and 0 bases from J; junction bases left unmatched: 5. The CDR3 is 15 amino acids. CDR1 is MNHNY, CDR2 SVGAGI, per germline (reference sequence). For the CDR3, the DNA is TGTGCCAGCAGTTATCTGGGACAGAGCTCCTACGAGCAGTACTTC. It codes for CASSYLGQSSYEQYF.

This chain links TRBV6-6 with TRBJ1-2; D gene unclear. Germline V gives CDR1 MNHNY, CDR2 SVGAGI (reference sequence). Trimming pared 6 bases from V and 2 bases from J, leaving 10 bases between. The CDR3 sequence is 13 residues long. CDR3 DNA: TGTGCCAGCAGCTCGATCGAGAACTATGGCTACACCTTC. Protein: CASSSIENYGYTF.

The chain is built from TRBV11-2 and TRBJ2-1; a weak D match, TRBD2 (6 bases). There are 15 residues in the CDR3. V lost 5 bases and J 0 bases, leaving 11 bases between the germline ends. Germline CDR1 is SGHAT and CDR2 is FQNNGV. The CDR3 DNA reads as TGTGCCAGCAGCGGGGGGAGCGACTCCTACAATGAGCAGTTCTTC. As protein: CASSGGSDSYNEQFF. The whole variable domain, remainder taken from reference TRBV11-2 and TRBJ2-1, is EAGVAQSPRYKIIEKRQSVAFWCNPISGHATLYWYQQILGQGPKLLIQFQNNGVVDDSQLPKDRFSAERLKGVDSTLKIQPAKLEDSAVYLCASSGGSDSYNEQFFGPGTRLTVL.

The chain has TRBV28 and TRBJ1-1; 7 nucleotides align to TRBD1. Germline V gene lookup returns CDR1 MDHEN and CDR2 SYDVKM. CDR3 length equals 14 residues. Trimming took 4 bases from V and 8 from J; bases not matched to a gene: 10. In DNA form, the CDR3 reads TGTGCCAGCAGTTCGCACTCCGGGACAGCAGAAGCTTTCTTT. Residues: CASSSHSGTAEAFF.

The rearrangement links TRBV4-1 to TRBJ2-1; 10 nucleotides align to TRBD2. CDR1 is MGHRA, CDR2 YSYEKL, per germline. The CDR3 contains 18 residues. Germline trimming cut 1 base from V and 0 bases from J; bases unmatched to any gene: 6. CDR3 coding DNA: TGCGCCAGCAGCCAAGCACTAGCGGGGCCGAGCTCCTACAATGAGCAGTTCTTC. Its translation: CASSQALAGPSSYNEQFF.

This chain uses TRBV28 with TRBJ2-7; 9 nucleotides line up with TRBD2. The J segment lost 0 bases and the V segment lost 7 bases, leaving 7 bases of the junction unmatched. The germline V gene encodes CDR1 MDHEN and CDR2 SYDVKM. The CDR3 loop spans 15 amino acids. CDR3: CASTPSGVSSYEQYF. In DNA form, the CDR3 reads TGTGCCAGCACGCCTAGCGGGGTGAGCTCCTACGAGCAGTACTTC.

This chain joins TRBV7-6 and TRBJ1-3; a weak D match, TRBD1 (6 bases). Germline V lookup: CDR1 SGHVS, CDR2 FNYEAQ. V lost 5 bases and J 1 base, leaving 9 bases between the germline ends. The CDR3 runs 14 residues. CDR3 loop: CASSATGSGNTIYF. In DNA, the CDR3 is TGTGCCAGCAGCGCAACAGGGTCTGGAAACACCATATATTTT.

This chain connects TRBV30 to TRBJ1-2; the D gene is possibly TRBD1 (5 bases). The V gene lost 4 bases and the J gene lost 1 base, with 10 bases spanning the gap. Germline V CDR1 and CDR2: GTSNPN, SVGIG (reference sequence). CDR3 size: 13 residues. CDR3 region: CAWNSGHNYGYTF. The CDR3 DNA reads as TGTGCCTGGAATTCAGGGCATAACTATGGCTACACCTTC.

The chain is built from TRBV4-3 and TRBJ1-6, with unresolved D. This CDR3 region has 16 residues. CDR1 is LGHNA, CDR2 YSLEER, per germline. The V and J ends lost 0 bases and 7 bases respectively, with 13 bases between them. The CDR3 DNA sequence: TGCGCCAGCAGCCAAGATTGGAGACCGTCCAATTCACCCCTCCACTTT. Translating gives CASSQDWRPSNSPLHF.

This clone was detected once. The chain has TRBV7-8 and TRBJ2-5, with D possibly being TRBD1 (5 bases). This CDR3 has 14 residues. CDR1 SGHVS and CDR2 FQNEAQ come from the germline V gene. The V end was cut by 3 bases, the J end by 2 bases, with 10 bases between. DNA for the CDR3: TGTGCCAGCAGCTTCCCTAGGGGACAAGAGACCCAGTACTTC. Encoded protein: CASSFPRGQETQYF.

V gene TRBV6-1 combines with J gene TRBJ1-1; 10 nucleotides match TRBD1. CDR3 length equals 14 residues. J gave up 5 bases and V 6 bases, and 6 bases lay outside the gene matches. Germline-derived CDR1 and CDR2 are MNHNS and SASEGT. CDR3 in amino acids: CASRGQGTSTEAFF. The CDR3 bases are TGTGCCAGCAGGGGACAGGGGACAAGTACTGAAGCTTTCTTT.

The chain joins TRBV9 to TRBJ2-1; TRBD2 aligns across 13 bases. This CDR3 has 16 amino acids. V shed 0 bases, J shed 9 bases, and the junction held 6 bases outside the gene matches. CDR1 is SGDLS and CDR2 is YYNGEE in the germline V gene. This chain's CDR3 is CASSVGTSGGIVEQFF. CDR3 coding DNA: TGTGCCAGCAGCGTAGGGACTAGCGGGGGTATAGTTGAGCAGTTCTTC.

The chain employs TRBV4-2 and TRBJ2-1; 8 positions match TRBD2. Germline CDR1 reads LGHNA; CDR2 reads YNFKEQ. The CDR3 has 17 amino acids. Trimming removed 0 bases from V and 2 bases from J; junction bases left unmatched: 6. CDR3 amino acids: CASSQDLAGPTYNEQFF. CDR3 DNA: TGTGCCAGCAGCCAAGACTTAGCGGGACCGACCTACAATGAGCAGTTCTTC.

This chain connects TRBV5-1 to TRBJ1-2, with D unclear. The germline gives CDR1 SGHRS, CDR2 YFSETQ. V was trimmed by 2 bases and J by 5 bases, leaving 7 bases between them. The CDR3 spans 12 residues. The CDR3 DNA reads TGCGCCAGCAGCTTCGGGGAGTATGGCTACACCTTC. Protein sequence: CASSFGEYGYTF. The variable domain in full, completed from reference TRBV5-1 and TRBJ1-2, reads KAGVTQTPRYLIKTRGQQVTLSCSPISGHRSVSWYQQTPGQGLQFLFEYFSETQRNKGNFPGRFSGRQFSNSRSEMNVSTLELGDSALYLCASSFGEYGYTFGSGTRLTVV.

The chain uses TRBV7-2 and TRBJ2-2; a possible D gene is TRBD1 (6 bases). Germline-derived CDR1 and CDR2 are SGHTA and FQGNSA. Trimming removed 0 bases at V and 6 bases at J, with 11 bases between. This CDR3 region has 15 residues. The CDR3 loop reads CASSLARGVPGELFF. Written as DNA, the CDR3 is TGTGCCAGCAGCTTAGCCAGGGGAGTTCCCGGGGAGCTGTTTTTT.

V gene TRBV9 combines with J gene TRBJ1-6; no firm D call. CDR1 and CDR2 (germline): SGDLS, YYNGEE. The CDR3 length is 12 residues. V dropped 0 bases and J dropped 12 bases, with 7 bases sitting between them. The CDR3 DNA sequence: TGTGCCAGCAGCGTAGCTGGGCAACCCCTCCACTTT. This encodes CASSVAGQPLHF.

The V call is TRBV18, the J call TRBJ1-5, with 7 bases lining up with TRBD1. The germline gives CDR1 KGHSH, CDR2 LQKENI. The V segment lost 3 bases and the J segment 7 bases; nucleotides outside the gene matches: 9. This CDR3 spans 15 amino acids. The CDR3 sequence: CASSPGTALKQPQHF. The CDR3 coding sequence is TGTGCCAGCTCACCCGGGACAGCTCTAAAGCAGCCCCAGCATTTT.

The chain carries TRBV4-3 and TRBJ2-3; 9 bases are a match to TRBD2. Germline V gene sequence: CDR1 LGHNA, CDR2 YSLEER. This CDR3 is 17 amino acids long. After removal of 0 bases from V and 6 bases from J, the junction contained 10 bases not matched to a gene. This CDR3 reads CASSQEVRAGGGDTQYF. CDR3 bases: TGCGCCAGCAGCCAAGAGGTCCGAGCGGGGGGCGGGGATACGCAGTATTTT.

V and J are TRBV7-2 and TRBJ2-1; no firm D call. CDR3 length: 11 residues. The V gene lost 5 bases and the J gene lost 9 bases, with 8 bases spanning the gap. Germline V CDR1 and CDR2: SGHTA, FQGNSA. CDR3 DNA: TGTGCCAGCAGCAGAGTAAGTGAGCAGTTCTTC. Residues: CASSRVSEQFF.

This chain's CDR3 is CASSESGLAGRVETQYF. As DNA, the CDR3 is TGCGCCAGCAGTGAGTCCGGTCTAGCGGGGAGGGTGGAGACCCAGTACTTC. The rearrangement uses TRBV10-1 and TRBJ2-5, with 9 bases matching TRBD2. Trimming removed 0 bases from V and 5 bases from J; junction bases left unmatched: 10. The CDR3 has 17 amino acids. Germline loops: CDR1 WNHNN, CDR2 SYGVQD (reference sequence).

This clone was picked up one time. This chain uses TRBV4-1 with TRBJ1-1; D not resolved. This CDR3 comprises 15 residues. V lost 3 bases and J lost 0, with 11 bases in between. Germline values: CDR1 MGHRA, CDR2 YSYEKL. The CDR3 DNA follows: TGCGCCAGCAGCCAGCCCAGGCAGTTGAACACTGAAGCTTTCTTT. It is translated as CASSQPRQLNTEAFF.

The chain is built from TRBV4-2 and TRBJ2-2, with D perhaps matching TRBD2 (6 bases). The CDR3 contains 15 residues. V was cut by 3 bases and J by 7 bases, with 15 bases left in between. From germline, CDR1 is LGHNA and CDR2 YNFKEQ. CDR3 bases: TGTGCCAGCAGCCAGTGGGGAGGAGGTGGCGGGGAGCTGTTTTTT. It codes for CASSQWGGGGGELFF.

Only a few counts were recorded for this clone. The chain carries TRBV6-5 and TRBJ1-2; maybe TRBD1 (5 bases). The germline V and J ends were trimmed by 6 bases and 4 bases, with 6 bases remaining between them. There are 11 residues in the CDR3. CDR1 is MNHEY, CDR2 SVGAGI, per germline. The CDR3 is CASRGLYGYTF. In DNA form, the CDR3 reads TGTGCCAGCAGGGGGCTCTATGGCTACACCTTC.

The rearrangement uses TRBV6-5 and TRBJ1-3, with 9 bases aligning to TRBD1. The trim removed 8 bases at V and 4 bases at J, leaving 6 bases unmatched. The germline V gene encodes CDR1 MNHEY and CDR2 SVGAGI. The CDR3 runs 14 residues. In nucleotides, the CDR3 is TGTGCCAGCTCCGGACAGGGGCAAGGAAACACCATATATTTT. Residues: CASSGQGQGNTIYF.